The clone carrying this TCR beta chain showed up just a few times. This CDR3 comprises 14 residues. The ends lost 4 bases at V and 5 bases at J; junction bases unmatched: 7. CDR1 SGHRS and CDR2 YFSETQ come from the germline V gene. The data derive from a study of identical twins. TCRdb redid the calling of the 5' RACE reads with MiXCR, one entry per CDR3 protein. The sample holds 500,000 to 550,000 distinct CDR3 sequences, 20% to 25% seen once. Separately, the same data were catalogued under a study of T cells expressing NK-cell markers. That paper notes: In roughly 6 donors, dominant CD3+CD56+NKG2C+ clones formed 1.0-7.0% of CD8+ cells.

This receptor was taken from a woman aged 18-29 years in good health. The source material was CD4+ T cells sorted from blood. The chain employs TRBV5-1 and TRBJ2-5, with TRBD1 matching over 8 bases. In DNA, the CDR3 is TGCGCCAGCAGCCAGACAGGGGCGGGGGAGACCCAGTACTTC. This sequence encodes CASSQTGAGETQYF.